This T cell receptor beta chain came from a study of blood T cell repertoires in COVID-19. Profiling relied on immunoSEQ multiplex PCR, and the TCRdb table lists in-frame clones only, not all of them. Counted here are about 200,000 clones, around nine tenths occurring once; the ten biggest clones make up about 1.6%. The CDR3 is made up of 11 amino acids. Germline V gene data show CDR1 as SQVTM and CDR2 as ANQGSEA. V lost 4 bases to trimming and J lost 1 base, with 4 bases between them. The TCR comes from a man aged 18 to 29 with active or convalescent COVID-19. The rearrangement uses TRBV29-1 and TRBJ1-2; D unresolved. Sequencing was carried out using peripheral blood. Here the CDR3 DNA reads TGCAGCGTTGTATTTAACTATGGCTACACCTTC. Amino acids: CSVVFNYGYTF.